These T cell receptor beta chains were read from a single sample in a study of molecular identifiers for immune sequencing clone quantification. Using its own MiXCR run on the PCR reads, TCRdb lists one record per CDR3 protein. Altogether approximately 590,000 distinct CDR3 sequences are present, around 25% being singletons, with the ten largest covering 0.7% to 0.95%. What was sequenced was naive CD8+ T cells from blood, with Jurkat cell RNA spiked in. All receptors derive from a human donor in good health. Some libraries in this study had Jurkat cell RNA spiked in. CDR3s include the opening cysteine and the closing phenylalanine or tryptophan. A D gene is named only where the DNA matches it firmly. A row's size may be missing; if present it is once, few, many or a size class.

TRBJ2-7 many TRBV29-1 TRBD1 CSVEARGGQGSYEQYF TGCAGCGTTGAAGCACGTGGGGGACAGGGAAGCTACGAGCAGTACTTC
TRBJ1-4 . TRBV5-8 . CASSVDRPTNEKLFF TGTGCCAGCAGCGTAGACAGGCCTACTAATGAAAAACTGTTTTTT
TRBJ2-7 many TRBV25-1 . CASSEPNYYEQYF TGTGCCAGCAGTGAACCAAACTACTACGAGCAGTACTTC
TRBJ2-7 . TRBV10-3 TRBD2 CAISEVAGGAWEQYF TGTGCCATCAGTGAGGTAGCGGGAGGGGCTTGGGAGCAGTACTTC
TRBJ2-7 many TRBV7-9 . CASSEGTRTYEQYF TGTGCCAGCAGCGAGGGGACACGGACCTACGAGCAGTACTTC
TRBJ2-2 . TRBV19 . CASYGVWAGELFF TGTGCCAGTTACGGGGTATGGGCCGGGGAGCTGTTTTTT
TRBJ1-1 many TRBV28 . CASVTPTSLNTEAFF TGTGCCAGCGTAACCCCCACCTCTCTGAACACTGAAGCTTTCTTT
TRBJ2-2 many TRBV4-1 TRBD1 CASSQDPGQENTGELFF TGCGCCAGCAGCCAAGATCCTGGACAGGAGAACACCGGGGAGCTGTTTTTT
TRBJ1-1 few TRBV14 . CASSQPWGAGGTEAFF TGTGCCAGCAGCCAGCCATGGGGGGCTGGCGGCACTGAAGCTTTCTTT
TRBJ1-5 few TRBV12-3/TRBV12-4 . CASSPPLVGRVPQHF TGTGCCAGCAGTCCCCCATTAGTGGGTAGGGTGCCCCAGCATTTT
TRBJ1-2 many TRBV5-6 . CASSLGTADYGYTF TGTGCCAGCAGCTTGGGGACAGCGGACTATGGCTACACCTTC
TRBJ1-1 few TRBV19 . CASNSETGTEAFF TGTGCCAGTAACTCGGAGACAGGCACTGAAGCTTTCTTT
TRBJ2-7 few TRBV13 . CASSLLGGSSYEQYF TGTGCCAGCAGCTTATTAGGCGGAAGCTCCTACGAGCAGTACTTC
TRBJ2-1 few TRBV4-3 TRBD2 CASSQGTSGGTAVNEQFF TGCGCCAGCAGCCAAGGGACTAGCGGGGGCACCGCGGTCAATGAGCAGTTCTTC
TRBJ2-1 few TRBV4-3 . CASSQDHRRQFF TGCGCCAGCAGCCAAGATCACAGGCGGCAGTTCTTC
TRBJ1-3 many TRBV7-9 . CASSPMTEGSGNTIYF TGTGCCAGCAGCCCCATGACAGAGGGATCTGGAAACACCATATATTTT
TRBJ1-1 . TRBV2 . CASRRGEDTEAFF TGTGCCAGCAGGAGAGGGGAGGACACTGAAGCTTTCTTT
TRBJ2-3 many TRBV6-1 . CASSEAKPLGADTQYF TGTGCCAGCAGTGAAGCGAAGCCTTTAGGAGCAGATACGCAGTATTTT
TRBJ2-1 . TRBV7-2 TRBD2 CASSARSRGVYNEQFF TGTGCCAGCAGCGCCCGATCGCGGGGGGTTTACAATGAGCAGTTCTTC
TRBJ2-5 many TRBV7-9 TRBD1 CASRGTETGETQYF TGTGCCAGCAGAGGGACAGAGACGGGAGAGACCCAGTACTTC
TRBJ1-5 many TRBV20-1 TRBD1 CSADRDGSNQPQHF TGCAGTGCAGACAGGGACGGGAGCAATCAGCCCCAGCATTTT
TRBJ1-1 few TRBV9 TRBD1 CASSETGGPTEAFF TGTGCCAGCAGTGAAACAGGGGGCCCCACTGAAGCTTTCTTT
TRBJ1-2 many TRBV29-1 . CSVDTPTNYGYTF TGCAGCGTTGATACACCAACTAACTATGGCTACACCTTC
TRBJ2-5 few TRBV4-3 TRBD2 CASSSSLAGQETQYF TGCGCCAGCAGCTCTAGCCTAGCGGGACAAGAGACCCAGTACTTC
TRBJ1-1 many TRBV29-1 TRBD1 CSVVGTGGWTEAFF TGCAGCGTTGTAGGGACAGGGGGATGGACTGAAGCTTTCTTT
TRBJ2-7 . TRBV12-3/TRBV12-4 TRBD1 CASSPTATGKGYEQYF TGTGCCAGCAGTCCGACCGCGACAGGGAAAGGGTACGAGCAGTACTTC
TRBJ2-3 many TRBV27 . CASSLFAADTQYF TGTGCCAGCAGTTTATTTGCGGCAGATACGCAGTATTTT
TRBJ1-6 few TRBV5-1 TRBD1 CASSLTGQENSPLHF TGCGCCAGCAGCTTGACGGGACAGGAGAATTCACCCCTCCACTTT
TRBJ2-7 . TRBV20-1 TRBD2 CSAREWSGGGFYEQCF TGCAGTGCTAGAGAGTGGAGCGGGGGGGGTTTTTACGAGCAGTGCTTC
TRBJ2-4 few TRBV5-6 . CASSGTSWAKNIQYF TGTGCCAGCAGCGGGACGTCGTGGGCCAAAAACATTCAGTACTTC
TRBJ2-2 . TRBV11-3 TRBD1 CASSPRTGKNTGELFF TGTGCCAGCAGCCCCCGGACAGGGAAGAACACCGGGGAGCTGTTTTTT
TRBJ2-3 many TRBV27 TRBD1 CASSKYRGEEDTQYF TGTGCCAGCAGTAAGTACAGGGGGGAAGAAGATACGCAGTATTTT
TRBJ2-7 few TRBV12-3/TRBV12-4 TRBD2 CASSGGFGLDYEQYF TGTGCCAGCAGCGGGGGGTTTGGCCTGGACTACGAGCAGTACTTC
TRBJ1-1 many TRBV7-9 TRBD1 CASSSNSGTGPGTEAFF TGTGCCAGCAGCTCCAACTCCGGGACAGGGCCCGGGACTGAAGCTTTCTTT
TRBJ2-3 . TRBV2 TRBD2 CASSPGLGDTDTQYF TGTGCCAGCAGTCCGGGACTAGGTGACACAGATACGCAGTATTTT
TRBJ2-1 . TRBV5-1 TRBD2 CASRVWRGEAYDEQFF TGCGCCAGCAGGGTGTGGCGGGGGGAAGCCTACGATGAGCAGTTCTTC
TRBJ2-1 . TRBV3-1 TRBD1 CASSQEDRTGINNEQFF TGTGCCAGCAGCCAAGAGGACAGGACAGGAATAAACAATGAGCAGTTCTTC
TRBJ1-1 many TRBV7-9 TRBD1 CASSLEGANTEAFF TGTGCCAGCAGTTTAGAGGGGGCGAACACTGAAGCTTTCTTT
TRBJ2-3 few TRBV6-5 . CASSYLGGADTQYF TGTGCCAGCAGTTATCTAGGGGGTGCGGATACGCAGTATTTT
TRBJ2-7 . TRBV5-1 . CASGLVGGTPYEQYF TGCGCCAGCGGCCTGGTAGGGGGGACACCGTACGAGCAGTACTTC
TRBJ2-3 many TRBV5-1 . CASTRGDSTDTQYF TGCGCCAGCACCAGGGGTGATAGCACAGATACGCAGTATTTT
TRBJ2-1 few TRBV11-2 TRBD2 CASSLTSGPQQFF TGTGCCAGCAGCTTAACTAGCGGCCCTCAGCAGTTCTTC